This TCR beta chain appears in the sequencing data of a study of blood T cells in healthy people across ages (dated by TCRdb to between 2014 and 2016). Describing the broader study: In model experiments, roughly one uniquely barcoded TCR beta cDNA molecule per two T cells was captured by template switching. Age-related changes in TCR beta repertoire diversity were measured in the study by deep sequencing normalized with unique cDNA molecular identifiers. The donors were divided into four age groups: young (average roughly 15 years), middle-aged (around 41), aged (approximately 62) and long-lived (about 79). The study analyzed two additional independent replicas of 1 million unique cDNA reads from the same blood draw for two donors, one aged 18 to 29 and one aged 80 or older. To avoid experimental bias, donors of different ages were randomly spread across the sequencing lanes.

The library was generated by 5' RACE. The instrument given in TCRdb is Illumina HiSeq 2500. The second PCR ran for about 7 to 11 cycles and used a J-beta primer mix along with a sample-barcoded 5' primer. Each TCR beta cDNA molecule received a unique molecular identifier from a template-switch 5' adaptor carrying 12 random nucleotides. Each sample yielded at least 2.5 million CDR3-containing paired-end reads. First-strand cDNA synthesis was performed from all RNA using the Mint cDNA synthesis kit, with priming by a TRBC-specific oligonucleotide. Following uracil-DNA glycosylase treatment, all cDNA underwent a first 18-cycle PCR with the universal primers M1SS and BC2_uni_R. The authors' pipeline ran thus. Each sample was normalized by randomly selecting 1 million high-quality reads, each carrying a distinct molecular identifier. Instead of being binned into consensus sequences, reads that shared molecular identifiers were thrown out. MiTCR, run with a Q25 quality threshold and the strictest error-elimination algorithm, handled CDR3 identification, clonotype clustering and error correction. Lower-bound total TCR beta diversity was estimated with a nonparametric unseen species model using Euler transformation. In TCRdb, the public reads were trimmed at Q25 with fastp and aligned with MiXCR, with productive beta chains retained. Identical CDR3 protein sequences are pooled into one entry, listed with their most common genes and DNA. These V and J calls rely on TCRdb rather than the paper's analysis. The sample has over a million distinct CDR3 sequences on record, under 45% of them singletons. Approximately 20% of the sample is taken by the ten largest.

What the work shows at the level of the full study, not this receptor alone: Compared with the aged group, the long-lived group had more naive CD4+ T cells, fewer expanded clones and increased TCR diversity, a pattern suggesting age selection. Observed TCR beta diversity correlated strongly with the percentage of naive T cells measured by flow cytometry. Observed TCR beta diversity per million T cells fell roughly linearly with age, and a significant reduction was already apparent by age around 44. Estimates of total diversity from one million sequenced T cells were regarded as lower bounds and underestimates. Because profiling used bulk unsorted PBMCs, naive and antigen-experienced compartments could not be compared conclusively. Donor CMV infection status was unknown, potentially confounding age-related changes in expanded clonotypes.

Donors were about 36 systemically healthy Caucasian individuals from Russia aged roughly 6 to 100 years. Approximately 10 milliliters of peripheral blood were collected from each donor into EDTA-treated Vacutainer tubes. Ficoll-Paque density-gradient centrifugation was used to isolate PBMCs, with at least 6.5 million obtained per sample. Total RNA was extracted from PBMCs with Trizol reagent, with at least 6 micrograms obtained per sample. Naive CD45RAhigh/CD27high T cell percentages were measured by flow cytometry on a PBMC aliquot from every donor. As to this clonotype: Its cognate antigen has yet to be identified. No base-level quality is on record; no much larger clone is a single base apart.

CDR1 and CDR2 are drawn from the germline V gene: SGDLS, YYNGEE. Trimmed from V: 6 bases; trimmed from J: 1 base; junction bases lacking a gene match: 7. The CDR3 runs 16 amino acids, cysteine and phenylalanine included. Only the CDR3 DNA is retained, 48 bases long and in frame from the first base. The sequence derives from an older woman in good health. The rearrangement combines TRBV9 with TRBJ1-1; TRBD1 aligns with 12 central bases. Material: blood. The bases are TGTGCCAGCAAACCGGGACAGGGGGCTTGGAACACTGAAGCTTTCTTT. Its protein is CASKPGQGAWNTEAFF.